These T cell receptor beta chains were read from a single sample in a study of PD-1 blockade in classical Hodgkin lymphoma. Sequencing was performed with immunoSEQ multiplex PCR; in TCRdb, only in-frame clones are kept and a portion is missing. Among 90,000 to 95,000 clones listed, about 91% were seen once. The specimen comprised peripheral blood mononuclear cells (PBMCs), sampled before the second cycle of nivolumab. The receptors derive from a human donor with classical Hodgkin lymphoma. The CDR3 runs from the conserved cysteine through the conserved F or W. Fields, in order: D gene, clone size, J gene, V gene, CDR3 protein, CDR3 DNA. The D gene is left open where the match is weak. A clone size is listed for some rows: how often the clone was seen (once, few, many), or a class if it is expanded.

.,.,TRBJ2-7,TRBV20-1,CSARNMYEQYF,TGCAGTGCTCGTAACATGTACGAGCAGTACTTC
.,.,TRBJ2-7,TRBV4-1,CASSQTRNGVSYEQYF,TGCGCCAGCAGCCAAACTCGGAACGGAGTCTCCTACGAGCAGTACTTC
TRBD2,.,TRBJ2-1,TRBV7-3,CASSLSLADHNEQFF,TGTGCCAGCAGCCTCAGTCTAGCGGACCACAATGAGCAGTTCTTC
TRBD1,once,TRBJ1-1,TRBV30,CAWLGGRAEAFF,TGTGCCTGGCTAGGGGGCAGGGCTGAAGCTTTCTTT
.,.,TRBJ2-3,TRBV7-2,CASSQNTDTQYF,TGTGCCAGCAGTCAAAACACAGATACGCAGTATTTT
TRBD1,.,TRBJ2-2,TRBV5-1,CASSLDVPGTGGTGELFF,TGCGCCAGCAGCTTGGACGTCCCCGGGACAGGGGGTACCGGGGAGCTGTTTTTT
TRBD2,.,TRBJ2-1,TRBV25-1,CASRVAGNNEQFF,TGTGCCAGCAGGGTAGCGGGAAACAATGAGCAGTTCTTC
.,.,TRBJ2-7,TRBV18,CASSPRTLYEQYF,TGTGCCAGCTCACCACGGACCCTTTACGAGCAGTACTTC
.,.,TRBJ2-7,TRBV2,CASSLGEAEQYF,TGTGCCAGCAGTCTCGGAGAAGCAGAGCAGTACTTC
TRBD1,few,TRBJ1-2,TRBV5-1,CASSTTGRYGYTF,TGCGCCAGCAGTACGACAGGGCGCTATGGCTACACCTTC
.,.,TRBJ2-1,TRBV18,CASSQPEYNEQFF,TGTGCCAGCTCACAACCCGAGTACAATGAGCAGTTCTTC
TRBD2,.,TRBJ2-3,TRBV28,CASSLGLAGADTQYF,TGTGCCAGCAGTTTGGGCCTAGCGGGAGCAGATACGCAGTATTTT
.,.,TRBJ2-1,TRBV19,CASSIGGVSSYNEQFF,TGTGCCAGTAGTATTGGTGGGGTGAGCTCCTACAATGAGCAGTTCTTC
.,.,TRBJ1-5,TRBV7-5,CARSLVRHHYSNQPQHF,TGTGCCAGAAGCTTAGTCCGACACCACTATAGCAATCAGCCCCAGCATTTT
.,once,TRBJ2-1,TRBV21-1,CASSGLAGESRPFDEQFF,TGTGCCAGCAGCGGGCTAGCGGGAGAATCCCGACCTTTCGATGAGCAGTTCTTC
.,few,TRBJ2-2,TRBV5-6,CASSIGGFGELFF,TGTGCCAGCAGCATTGGAGGGTTCGGGGAGCTGTTTTTT
.,.,TRBJ2-6,TRBV10-1,CARNLVDSGANVLTF,TGCGCCAGAAACCTAGTGGACTCTGGGGCCAACGTCCTGACTTTC
.,.,TRBJ2-3,TRBV5-1,CASSLAPGLTDTQYF,TGCGCCAGCAGCTTGGCCCCGGGGCTGACAGATACGCAGTATTTT
.,.,TRBJ2-7,TRBV28,CASSLYEQYF,TGTGCCAGCAGCCTCTACGAGCAGTATTTC
.,.,TRBJ2-7,TRBV5-1,CASSLDPSAYEQYF,TGCGCCAGCAGCTTGGACCCTTCTGCCTACGAGCAGTACTTC
.,.,TRBJ1-2,TRBV11-2,CASSLDRGGSNYGYTF,TGTGCCAGCAGCTTAGATCGTGGGGGGTCCAACTATGGCTACACCTTC
.,.,TRBJ2-3,TRBV14,CASSPQGGAFTDTQYF,TGTGCCAGCAGCCCACAGGGCGGGGCCTTTACAGATACGCAGTATTTT
.,.,TRBJ2-7,TRBV7-9,CASSLATYEQYF,TGTGCCAGCAGCTTAGCGACCTACGAGCAGTACTTC
.,.,TRBJ1-1,TRBV27,CASSSRTAGTEAFF,TGTGCCAGCAGTTCGCGGACAGCGGGCACTGAAGCTTTCTTT
.,.,TRBJ2-7,TRBV14,CASSPGDGGWEEQYF,TGTGCCAGCAGCCCGGGGGACGGGGGCTGGGAAGAGCAGTACTTC
TRBD1,.,TRBJ2-2,TRBV4-1,CASSQRTGKTGELFF,TGCGCCAGCAGCCAAAGGACAGGAAAAACCGGGGAGCTGTTTTTT
TRBD1,.,TRBJ2-2,TRBV7-3,CASSLMAGTGGTGELFF,TGTGCCAGCAGCTTAATGGCCGGGACAGGGGGCACCGGGGAGCTGTTTTTT
TRBD2,.,TRBJ2-3,TRBV2,CASREPSGGAIDTQYF,TGTGCCAGCAGGGAGCCCAGCGGGGGGGCAATAGATACGCAGTATTTT
TRBD2,.,TRBJ2-5,TRBV15,CATSGRRSGVQETQYF,TGTGCCACCAGCGGACGCCGAAGCGGGGTACAAGAGACCCAGTACTTC
.,.,TRBJ2-3,TRBV9,CASSVEGGSRTDTQYF,TGTGCCAGCAGCGTAGAAGGTGGTAGCCGCACAGATACGCAGTATTTT
TRBD2,.,TRBJ2-7,TRBV11-2,CASSLGLAYEQYF,TGTGCCAGCAGCTTAGGACTAGCTTACGAGCAGTACTTC
TRBD1,.,TRBJ2-7,TRBV7-6,CASSPGTGDDHEQYF,TGTGCCAGCAGCCCCGGGACAGGGGATGATCACGAGCAGTACTTC
.,.,TRBJ2-7,TRBV27,CASSPLRVGDLYEQYF,TGTGCCAGCAGTCCTCTCAGGGTTGGGGACCTGTACGAGCAGTACTTC
TRBD1,.,TRBJ2-5,TRBV5-4,CASSFGGSGQQETQYF,TGTGCCAGCAGCTTTGGGGGATCGGGACAGCAAGAGACCCAGTACTTC
TRBD2,.,TRBJ2-1,TRBV10-1,CASSEGTSGRFNEQFF,TGCGCCAGCAGTGAAGGGACTAGCGGGAGGTTCAATGAGCAGTTCTTC
.,.,TRBJ1-2,TRBV2,CASSDFGLNYGYTF,TGTGCCAGCAGTGATTTCGGGCTTAACTATGGCTACACCTTC
TRBD2,.,TRBJ2-7,TRBV9,CASSPAHGLAGLIKAYEQYF,TGTGCCAGCAGCCCCGCCCATGGACTAGCGGGCCTGATAAAAGCCTACGAGCAGTACTTC
.,.,TRBJ1-2,TRBV19,CASSIWPGRNYGYTF,TGTGCCAGTAGTATATGGCCGGGACGGAACTATGGCTACACCTTC
TRBD2,few,TRBJ2-1,TRBV4-1,CASSQESGVVYNEQFF,TGCGCCAGCAGCCAAGAAAGCGGGGTGGTTTACAATGAGCAGTTCTTC
.,once,TRBJ2-7,TRBV28,CASCRVSREQYF,TGTGCCAGCTGCAGGGTTTCGCGCGAGCAGTACTTC
TRBD1,.,TRBJ2-3,TRBV28,CASRPTGELTDTQYF,TGTGCCAGCAGACCAACAGGGGAACTCACAGATACGCAGTATTTT
.,.,TRBJ2-4,TRBV2,CASTDGQVKNIQYF,TGTGCCAGCACCGATGGGCAGGTGAAAAACATTCAGTACTTC
.,.,TRBJ1-2,TRBV5-7,CASSLAFFGLGYGYTF,TGTGCCAGCAGCTTGGCTTTCTTCGGGCTCGGCTATGGCTACACCTTC
TRBD2,.,TRBJ2-1,TRBV5-3,CARSARLAEEQFF,TGTGCCAGAAGCGCTAGACTAGCGGAAGAGCAGTTCTTC
TRBD2,.,TRBJ2-7,TRBV30,CAWAVAGGGRTYEQYF,TGTGCCTGGGCAGTCGCTGGGGGCGGGAGGACCTACGAGCAGTACTTC
.,.,TRBJ2-7,TRBV7-6,CASSSDSSYEQYF,TGTGCCAGCAGTTCCGACAGCTCCTACGAGCAGTACTTC
TRBD1,.,TRBJ2-3,TRBV27,CASSPPLGTAGDTQYF,TGTGCCAGCAGTCCTCCCCTCGGGACAGCCGGGGATACGCAGTATTTT
.,.,TRBJ2-2,TRBV5-1,CASSSNTGELFF,TGCGCCAGCAGCTCTAACACCGGGGAGCTGTTTTTT
TRBD1,.,TRBJ1-4,TRBV15,CATSRGRTGSGNEKLFF,TGTGCCACCAGCAGGGGTAGGACAGGGTCGGGTAATGAAAAACTGTTTTTT
.,.,TRBJ2-2,TRBV7-9,CASTFVGELFF,TGTGCCAGCACGTTCGTCGGGGAGCTGTTTTTT
TRBD1,.,TRBJ2-7,TRBV9,CASSVDLGQAYEQYF,TGTGCCAGCAGCGTAGACTTAGGACAGGCCTACGAGCAGTACTTC
.,once,TRBJ2-7,TRBV28,CASSPSDDLREQYF,TGTGCCAGCAGTCCATCGGACGACCTCCGCGAGCAGTACTTC
TRBD1,.,TRBJ2-7,TRBV20-1,CSAPDRAEQYF,TGCAGTGCTCCCGACAGGGCCGAGCAGTACTTC
.,.,TRBJ1-6,TRBV2,CASSENKGPSPLHF,TGTGCCAGCAGTGAGAATAAGGGTCCCTCACCCCTCCACTTT
.,.,TRBJ2-7,TRBV10-3,CAISGGTFYEQYF,TGTGCCATCAGTGGCGGCACCTTCTACGAGCAGTACTTC